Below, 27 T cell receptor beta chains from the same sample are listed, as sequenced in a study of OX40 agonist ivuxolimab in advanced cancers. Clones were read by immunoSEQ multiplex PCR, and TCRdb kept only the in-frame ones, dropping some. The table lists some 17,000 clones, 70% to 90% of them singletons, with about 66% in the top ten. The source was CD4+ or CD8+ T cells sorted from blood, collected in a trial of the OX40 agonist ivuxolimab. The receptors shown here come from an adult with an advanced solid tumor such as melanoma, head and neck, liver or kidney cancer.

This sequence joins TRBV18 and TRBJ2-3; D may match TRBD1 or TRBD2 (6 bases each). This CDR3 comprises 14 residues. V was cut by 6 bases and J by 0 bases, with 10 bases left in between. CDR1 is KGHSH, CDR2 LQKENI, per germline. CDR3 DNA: TGTGCCAGCTCGCGGGACACAAGCACAGATACGCAGTATTTT. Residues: CASSRDTSTDTQYF.

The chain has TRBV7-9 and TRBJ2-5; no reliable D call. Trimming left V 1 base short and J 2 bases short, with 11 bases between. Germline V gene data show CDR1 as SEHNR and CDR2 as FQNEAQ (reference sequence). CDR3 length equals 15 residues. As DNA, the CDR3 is TGTGCCAGCAGCTTAGGACCGACCATACAAGAGACCCAGTACTTC. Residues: CASSLGPTIQETQYF. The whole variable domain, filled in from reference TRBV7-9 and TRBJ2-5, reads DTGVSQNPRHKITKRGQNVTFRCDPISEHNRLYWYRQTLGQGPEFLTYFQNEAQLEKSRLLSDRFSAERPKGSFSTLEIQRTEQGDSAMYLCASSLGPTIQETQYFGPGTRLLVL.

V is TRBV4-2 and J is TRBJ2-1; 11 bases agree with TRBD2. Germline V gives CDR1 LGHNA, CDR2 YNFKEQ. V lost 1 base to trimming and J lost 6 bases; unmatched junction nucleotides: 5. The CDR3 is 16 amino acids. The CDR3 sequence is CASSQAGTSGGNEQFF. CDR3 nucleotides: TGTGCCAGCAGCCAAGCGGGGACTAGCGGTGGCAATGAGCAGTTCTTC.

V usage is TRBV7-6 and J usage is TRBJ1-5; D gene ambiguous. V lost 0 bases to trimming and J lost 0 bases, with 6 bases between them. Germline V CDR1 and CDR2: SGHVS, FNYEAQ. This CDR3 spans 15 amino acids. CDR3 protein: CASSLAAYSNQPQHF. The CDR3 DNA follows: TGTGCCAGCAGCTTAGCAGCTTATAGCAATCAGCCCCAGCATTTT. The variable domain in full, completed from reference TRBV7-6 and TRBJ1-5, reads GAGVSQSPRYKVTKRGQDVALRCDPISGHVSLYWYRQALGQGPEFLTYFNYEAQQDKSGLPNDRFSAERPEGSISTLTIQRTEQRDSAMYRCASSLAAYSNQPQHFGDGTRLSIL.

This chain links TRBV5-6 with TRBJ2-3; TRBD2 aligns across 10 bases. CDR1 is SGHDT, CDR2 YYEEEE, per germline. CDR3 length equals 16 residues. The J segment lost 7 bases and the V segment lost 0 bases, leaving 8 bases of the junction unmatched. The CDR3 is CASSLVVAGGWNTQYF. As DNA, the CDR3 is TGTGCCAGCAGCTTGGTGGTAGCGGGGGGTTGGAATACGCAGTATTTT.

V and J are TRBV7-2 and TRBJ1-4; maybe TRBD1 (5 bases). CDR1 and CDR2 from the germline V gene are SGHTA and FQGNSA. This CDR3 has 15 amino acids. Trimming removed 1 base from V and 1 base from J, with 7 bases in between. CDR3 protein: CASSLVGGTNEKLFF. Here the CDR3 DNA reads TGTGCCAGCAGCTTAGTGGGGGGAACTAATGAAAAACTGTTTTTT.

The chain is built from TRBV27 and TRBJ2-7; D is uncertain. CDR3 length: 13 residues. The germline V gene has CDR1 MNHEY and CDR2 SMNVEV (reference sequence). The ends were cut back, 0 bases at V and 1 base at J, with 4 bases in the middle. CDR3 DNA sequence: TGTGCCAGCAGTTTATCCGGGTCCTACGAGCAGTACTTC. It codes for CASSLSGSYEQYF.

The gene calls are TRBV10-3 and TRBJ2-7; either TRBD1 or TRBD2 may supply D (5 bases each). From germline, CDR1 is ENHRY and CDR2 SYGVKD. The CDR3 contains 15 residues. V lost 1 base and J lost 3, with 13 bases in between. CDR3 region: CAISELGPWDYEQYF. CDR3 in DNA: TGTGCCATCAGTGAGTTGGGACCCTGGGACTACGAGCAGTACTTC.

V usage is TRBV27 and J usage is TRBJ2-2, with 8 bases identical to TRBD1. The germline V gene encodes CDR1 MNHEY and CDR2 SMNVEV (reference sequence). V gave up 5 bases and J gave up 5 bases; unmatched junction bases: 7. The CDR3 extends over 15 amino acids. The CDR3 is CASSQETGVTGELFF. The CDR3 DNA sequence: TGTGCCAGCAGTCAGGAGACAGGGGTTACCGGGGAGCTGTTTTTT.

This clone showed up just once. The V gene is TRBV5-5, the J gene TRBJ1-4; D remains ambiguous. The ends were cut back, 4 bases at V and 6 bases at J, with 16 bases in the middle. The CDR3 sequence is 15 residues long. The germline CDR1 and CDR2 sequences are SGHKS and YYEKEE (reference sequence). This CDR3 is CASSIGQAVHEKLFF. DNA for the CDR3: TGTGCCAGCAGCATTGGCCAGGCCGTACATGAAAAACTGTTTTTT.

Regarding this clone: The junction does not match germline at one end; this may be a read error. CDR3 loop: CAIREGGREGTTMNTEAFF. CDR3 nucleotide sequence: TGTGCCATCCGTGAGGGAGGGAGGGAAGGAACAACCATGAACACTGAAGCTTTCTTT. The chain carries TRBV10-3 and TRBJ1-1, with D hard to call. CDR1 and CDR2 (germline): ENHRY, SYGVKD. The CDR3 covers 19 residues.

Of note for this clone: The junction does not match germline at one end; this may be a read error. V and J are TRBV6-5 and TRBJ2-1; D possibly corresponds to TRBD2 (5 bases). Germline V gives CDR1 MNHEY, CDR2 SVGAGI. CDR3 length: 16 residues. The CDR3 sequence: CASSNSEGAALNEQFF. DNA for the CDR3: TGTGCCAGCAGTAACTCTGAGGGCGCGGCATTGAATGAGCAGTTCTTC.

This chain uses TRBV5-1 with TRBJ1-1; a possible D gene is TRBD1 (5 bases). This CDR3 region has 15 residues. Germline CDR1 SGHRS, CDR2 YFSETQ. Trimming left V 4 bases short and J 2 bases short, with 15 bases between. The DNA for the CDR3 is TGCGCCAGCAGCACCCTGGCAGGGATTAACACTGAAGCTTTCTTT. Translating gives CASSTLAGINTEAFF.

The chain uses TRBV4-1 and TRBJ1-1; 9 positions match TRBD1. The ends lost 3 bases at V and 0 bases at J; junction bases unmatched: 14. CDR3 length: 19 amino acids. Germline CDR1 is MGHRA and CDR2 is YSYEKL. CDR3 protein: CASSHRRTGEKVMNTEAFF. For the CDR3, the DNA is TGCGCCAGCAGCCACCGACGGACAGGGGAGAAGGTAATGAACACTGAAGCTTTCTTT.

The CDR3 loop is CASSLGPLPGTKNIQYF. The CDR3 DNA is TGTGCCAGCAGCTTAGGCCCATTACCGGGAACCAAAAACATTCAGTACTTC. The rearrangement joins TRBV11-2 to TRBJ2-4, with D maybe TRBD2 (5 bases). Germline-derived CDR1 and CDR2 are SGHAT and FQNNGV. Trimming left V 1 base short and J 2 bases short, with 15 bases between. CDR3 length equals 17 residues.

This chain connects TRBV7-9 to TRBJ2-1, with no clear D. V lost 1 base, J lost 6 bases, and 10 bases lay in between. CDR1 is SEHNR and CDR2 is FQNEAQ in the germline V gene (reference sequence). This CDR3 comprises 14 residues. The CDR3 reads CASSLEGLLNEQFF. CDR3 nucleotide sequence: TGTGCCAGCAGCTTAGAGGGATTACTCAATGAGCAGTTCTTC.

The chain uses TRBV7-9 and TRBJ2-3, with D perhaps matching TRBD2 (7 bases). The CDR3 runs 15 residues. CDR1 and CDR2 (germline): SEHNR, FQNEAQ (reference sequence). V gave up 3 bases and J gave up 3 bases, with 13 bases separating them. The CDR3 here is CASSFSGRGTDTQYF. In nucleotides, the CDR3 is TGTGCCAGCAGCTTCTCAGGGAGGGGGACAGATACGCAGTATTTT.

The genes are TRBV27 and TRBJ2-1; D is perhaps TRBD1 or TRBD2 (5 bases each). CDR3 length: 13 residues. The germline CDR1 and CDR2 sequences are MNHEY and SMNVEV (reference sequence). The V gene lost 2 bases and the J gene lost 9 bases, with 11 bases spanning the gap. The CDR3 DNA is TGTGCCAGCAGTTTAGGGGGACCCGGTGAGCAGTTCTTC. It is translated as CASSLGGPGEQFF.

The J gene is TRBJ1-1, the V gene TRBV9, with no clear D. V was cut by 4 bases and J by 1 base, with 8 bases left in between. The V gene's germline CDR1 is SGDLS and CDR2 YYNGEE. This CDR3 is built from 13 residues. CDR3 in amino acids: CASSPNGNTEAFF. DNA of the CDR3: TGTGCCAGCAGCCCTAATGGGAACACTGAAGCTTTCTTT.

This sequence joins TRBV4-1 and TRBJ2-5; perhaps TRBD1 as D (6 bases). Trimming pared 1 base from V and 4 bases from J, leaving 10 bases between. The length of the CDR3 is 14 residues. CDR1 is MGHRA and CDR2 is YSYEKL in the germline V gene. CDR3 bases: TGCGCCAGCAGCCAAGTACCAGGGGTAGAGACCCAGTACTTC. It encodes CASSQVPGVETQYF.

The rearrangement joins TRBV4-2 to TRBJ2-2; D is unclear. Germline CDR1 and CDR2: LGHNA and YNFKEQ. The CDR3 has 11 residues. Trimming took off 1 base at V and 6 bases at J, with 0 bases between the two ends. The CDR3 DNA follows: TGTGCCAGCAGCCAAGCCGGGGAGCTGTTTTTT. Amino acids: CASSQAGELFF.

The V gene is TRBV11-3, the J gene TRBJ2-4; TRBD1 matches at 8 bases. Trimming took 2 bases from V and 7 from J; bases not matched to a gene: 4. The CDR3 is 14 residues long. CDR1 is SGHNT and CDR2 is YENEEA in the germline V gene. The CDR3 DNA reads TGTGCCAGCAGCTTAAGGACAGGGAGTAACATTCAGTACTTC. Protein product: CASSLRTGSNIQYF.

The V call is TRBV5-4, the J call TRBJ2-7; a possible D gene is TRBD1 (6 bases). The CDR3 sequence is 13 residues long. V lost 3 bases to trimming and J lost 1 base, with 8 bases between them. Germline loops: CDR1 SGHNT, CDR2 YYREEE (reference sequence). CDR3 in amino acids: CASSSGQSYEQYF. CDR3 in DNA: TGTGCCAGCAGCTCCGGACAGTCCTACGAGCAGTACTTC.

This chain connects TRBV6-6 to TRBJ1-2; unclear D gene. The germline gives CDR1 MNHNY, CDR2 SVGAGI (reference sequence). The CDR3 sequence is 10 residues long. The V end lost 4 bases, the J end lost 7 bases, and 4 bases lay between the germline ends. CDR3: CASSSGGYTF. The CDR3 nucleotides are TGTGCCAGCAGTTCGGGTGGCTACACCTTC.

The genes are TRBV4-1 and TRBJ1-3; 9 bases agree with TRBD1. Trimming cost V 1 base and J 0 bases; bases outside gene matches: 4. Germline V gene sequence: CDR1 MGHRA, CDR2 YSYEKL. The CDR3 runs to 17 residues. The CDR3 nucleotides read TGCGCCAGCAGCCAAGTGGGGACAGGGACCTCTGGAAACACCATATATTTT. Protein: CASSQVGTGTSGNTIYF.

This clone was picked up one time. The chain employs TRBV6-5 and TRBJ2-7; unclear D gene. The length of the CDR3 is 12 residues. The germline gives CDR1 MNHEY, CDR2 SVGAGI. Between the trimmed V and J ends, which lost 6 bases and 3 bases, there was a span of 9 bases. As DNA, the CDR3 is TGTGCCAGCAGCCCGGATCGCTACGAGCAGTACTTC. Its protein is CASSPDRYEQYF.

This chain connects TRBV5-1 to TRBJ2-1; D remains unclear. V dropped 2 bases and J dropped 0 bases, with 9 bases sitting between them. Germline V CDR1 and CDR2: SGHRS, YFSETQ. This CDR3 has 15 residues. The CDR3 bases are TGCGCCAGCAGCTTTGACCCCAGCTCCTACAATGAGCAGTTCTTC. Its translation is CASSFDPSSYNEQFF.